The next 16 T cell receptor beta chains were all read from a single sample in a study of T cells in Graves' hyperthyroidism and ophthalmopathy. Amplified TCR beta CDR3 regions derived from RNA transcripts. With the HTBI primer set, the TCR CDR3 went through a first round of RT-PCR. TCRdb reanalysed the multiplex PCR reads using MiXCR and keeps one entry per CDR3 protein. The sample holds 300,000 to 450,000 distinct CDR3 sequences, more than 14% seen once. The specimen sequenced was blood. These receptors were collected from a woman under 40 with Graves' ophthalmopathy.

This clonotype was seen at least ten times. The DNA of the CDR3 is TGTGCCAGCCAACCGACTTGGGGACAGGGGAGGAGAGTTACTGAAGCTTTCTTT. It yields the protein CASQPTWGQGRRVTEAFF. The chain has TRBV28 and TRBJ1-1, with 10 bases matching TRBD1. The trim removed 8 bases at V and 5 bases at J, leaving 20 bases unmatched. The CDR3 sequence is 18 residues long. The germline gives CDR1 MDHEN, CDR2 SYDVKM.

The V and J genes are TRBV14 and TRBJ2-7, with 7 bases identical to TRBD1. Trimming cost V 0 bases and J 2 bases; bases outside gene matches: 13. Germline CDR1 SGHDN, CDR2 FVKESK. The CDR3 runs to 18 residues. This CDR3 is CASSQDGSSGTVTYEQYF. Here the CDR3 DNA reads TGTGCCAGCAGCCAAGATGGCTCTTCCGGGACAGTAACCTACGAGCAGTACTTC.

The sample holds many counts of this clonotype. The junction and the germline gene differ at one end; a read error may be behind it. The CDR3 region has the DNA TGTGCCAGCAGCTTGGGCGCGACCGTTGGATACACCATATATTTT. Protein sequence: CASSLGATVGYTIYF. This sequence joins TRBV5-6 and TRBJ1-3; no reliable D call. Per the germline V gene, CDR1 is SGHDT and CDR2 is YYEEEE. This CDR3 has 15 amino acids.

This chain links TRBV20-1 with TRBJ2-3, with unresolved D. Trimming shortened V by 4 bases and J by 0 bases, and 14 bases separated the two germline ends. The CDR3 is 15 residues long. Germline V CDR1 and CDR2: DFQATT, SNEGSKA (reference sequence). CDR3 nucleotide sequence: TGCAGTGCTATCCGGAAGTACTCTAGCACAGATACGCAGTATTTT. Protein sequence: CSAIRKYSSTDTQYF.

This clonotype was observed a handful of times. The chain carries TRBV13 and TRBJ1-4, with D possibly matching TRBD1 (5 bases). Per germline, CDR1 PRHDT and CDR2 FYEKMQ (reference sequence). The CDR3 runs to 15 residues. Between the trimmed V and J ends, which lost 0 bases and 7 bases, there was a span of 12 bases. CDR3 region: CASSLGGGTGEKLFF. CDR3 DNA: TGTGCCAGCAGCTTAGGGGGGGGGACGGGTGAAAAACTGTTTTTT.

In this sample, this clonotype turned up many times. The chain recombines TRBV7-9 with TRBJ2-2; D is ambiguous. This CDR3 is built from 16 residues. The germline V gene encodes CDR1 SEHNR and CDR2 FQNEAQ (reference sequence). With 4 bases removed from V and 6 bases from J, the gap between germline ends came to 18 bases. CDR3 protein: CASSSQVDWGSGELFF. CDR3 DNA sequence: TGTGCCAGCAGCTCACAAGTCGACTGGGGTTCCGGGGAGCTGTTTTTT.

The chain joins TRBV10-3 to TRBJ1-1; D is perhaps TRBD1 (5 bases). V lost 6 bases to trimming and J lost 1 base, with 9 bases between them. The CDR3 totals 13 residues. Germline V gene lookup returns CDR1 ENHRY and CDR2 SYGVKD. CDR3 bases: TGTGCCATCAGCCGAACAGGGAACACTGAAGCTTTCTTT. Encoded protein: CAISRTGNTEAFF.

This clonotype was recorded at least ten times. The genes are TRBV30 and TRBJ2-7; 10 bases match TRBD1. Looked up from germline, CDR1 is GTSNPN and CDR2 is SVGIG (reference sequence). The V segment lost 5 bases and the J segment 2 bases; nucleotides outside the gene matches: 6. CDR3 size: 14 residues. CDR3 amino acids: CAWGTGTGAYEQYF. The CDR3 region has the DNA TGTGCCTGGGGAACCGGGACAGGGGCCTACGAGCAGTACTTC. The whole variable domain, filled in from reference TRBV30 and TRBJ2-7, reads SQTIHQWPATLVQPVGSPLSLECTVEGTSNPNLYWYRQAAGRGLQLLFYSVGIGQISSEVPQNLSASRPQDRQFILSSKKLLLSDSGFYLCAWGTGTGAYEQYFGPGTRLTVT.

The sample holds a few counts of this clonotype. The chain links TRBV15 to TRBJ1-4, with D possibly TRBD1 on 5 matching bases. CDR1 LNHNV and CDR2 YYDKDF come from the germline V gene (reference sequence). Trimming shortened V by 1 base and J by 8 bases, and 23 bases separated the two germline ends. The CDR3 runs 18 residues. CDR3 bases: TGTGCCACCAGCAGAGGTAGCGACAGTGCCTCAACGCGGGAAAAACTGTTTTTT. It yields the protein CATSRGSDSASTREKLFF.

V is TRBV24-1 and J is TRBJ1-2; 11 bases are a match to TRBD1. The CDR3 contains 13 residues. Germline values: CDR1 KGHDR, CDR2 SFDVKD. After removal of 7 bases from V and 7 bases from J, the junction contained 4 bases not matched to a gene. The CDR3 DNA is TGTGCCACCAGGGGGACAGGGGGTGGTGGCTACACCTTC. It translates to CATRGTGGGGYTF.

This clonotype was picked up many times. The J gene is TRBJ1-1, the V gene TRBV6-1; no clear D gene. Trimming cost V 2 bases and J 8 bases, with 15 bases left between them. Germline values: CDR1 MNHNS, CDR2 SASEGT. CDR3 length: 14 amino acids. This CDR3 reads CASSEKRRAAEAFF. The DNA for the CDR3 is TGTGCCAGCAGTGAAAAGAGGAGGGCTGCGGAAGCTTTCTTT.

This clonotype was counted at least ten times. This chain uses TRBV7-3 with TRBJ2-3; 7 bases line up with TRBD1. This CDR3 contains 15 residues. Germline V gene lookup returns CDR1 SGHTA and CDR2 FQGTGA. Germline trimming cut 5 bases from V and 3 bases from J; bases unmatched to any gene: 8. The CDR3 nucleotides read TGTGCCAGCAGCACCAATCCAGGGGGAACAGATACGCAGTATTTT. The encoded protein is CASSTNPGGTDTQYF.

With respect to this clonotype: A much larger clone differs by one base, so this may be a read error. The gene calls are TRBV6-1 and TRBJ2-2, with D tentatively TRBD2 (6 bases). The CDR3 sequence is 14 residues long. Germline V lookup: CDR1 MNHNS, CDR2 SASEGT. CDR3 amino acids: CAISGLPNAGELFF. The CDR3 bases are TGTGCCATCAGTGGACTACCGAACGCCGGGGAGCTGTTTTTT.

The chain uses TRBV4-1 and TRBJ1-3, with TRBD1 as a possible D gene (5 bases). Trimming cost V 0 bases and J 14 bases, with 11 bases left between them. The CDR3 extends over 12 amino acids. Germline CDR1 is MGHRA and CDR2 is YSYEKL. The CDR3 DNA is TGCGCCAGCAGCCAAGAGGGACTAGCATTATATTTT. Protein product: CASSQEGLALYF.

This clonotype was counted ten times or more. The V and J genes are TRBV5-8 and TRBJ1-2; D unclear. Germline CDR1 is SGHTS and CDR2 is YDEGEE. V gave up 3 bases and J gave up 3 bases, with 9 bases separating them. CDR3 length: 13 amino acids. This CDR3 reads CASSSRRDYGYTF. For the CDR3, the DNA is TGTGCCAGCAGCTCCCGACGGGACTATGGCTACACCTTC.

This clonotype was seen many times. CDR3: CASSPEDYYGYTF. CDR3 DNA sequence: TGTGCCAGCAGTCCCGAGGACTACTATGGCTACACCTTC. The chain has TRBV12-3 or TRBV12-4 and TRBJ1-2; D is unresolved. The CDR3 is 13 amino acids. V was pared by 5 bases and J by 3 bases, with 10 bases between.